This entry describes one T cell receptor (beta chain). Measured with immunoSEQ multiplex PCR; TCRdb has only the in-frame clones, and not every one. Here the sample spans around 62,000 clones, roughly nine tenths being singletons. These data are taken from a study of T cell changes during pregnancy in multiple sclerosis. Trimming took 4 bases from V and 5 from J, leaving 7 bases between them. In germline, CDR1 is SGHRS, CDR2 YFSETQ. The CDR3 is 12 amino acids. This clonotype was obtained from a female donor with multiple sclerosis, enrolled in a pregnancy study. This specimen consisted of peripheral blood, obtained in the first trimester of pregnancy. This sequence joins TRBV5-1 and TRBJ1-3; possible D gene TRBD1, 5 bases. CDR3 DNA: TGCGCCAGCAGCCCGGACAGAAACACCATATATTTT. Its translation is CASSPDRNTIYF.